Below are 9 T cell receptor beta chains sequenced from a single sample in a study of T cells in tuberculosis. Sequenced by immunoSEQ multiplex PCR; TCRdb stores in-frame clones only, minus some. The table shows roughly 32,000 clones, with 93% occurring only once. Stated time point: new active TB diagnosis, blood taken before or within 7 days of starting treatment. Here the sequenced sample was PBMCs, taken at tuberculosis diagnosis. The source of these receptors is an adult with tuberculosis.

V and J are TRBV12-5 and TRBJ2-1; tentatively, D is TRBD1 (6 bases). This CDR3 is 15 amino acids long. Germline CDR1 is LGHNT and CDR2 is FRNRAP. V was shortened by 4 bases and J by 5 bases, with 15 bases between the two germline ends. CDR3 sequence: CASGSRTALNNEQFF. CDR3 nucleotides: TGTGCTAGTGGTTCCCGGACAGCCTTAAACAATGAGCAGTTCTTC.

The chain uses TRBV18 and TRBJ2-7; 11 positions agree with TRBD1. Germline V lookup: CDR1 KGHSH, CDR2 LQKENI. V shed 6 bases and J 6 bases; nucleotides not matched to a gene: 10. CDR3 length equals 15 residues. CDR3 nucleotides: TGTGCCAGCTCCGGTCGGGGACAGGGGGGACTCGAGCAGTACTTC. It is translated as CASSGRGQGGLEQYF.

The chain couples TRBV18 to TRBJ2-2, with D uncertain. V was trimmed by 7 bases and J by 3 bases, leaving 6 bases between them. This CDR3 is 12 amino acids long. The V gene's germline CDR1 is KGHSH and CDR2 LQKENI. The CDR3 protein is CASFPYTGELFF. As DNA, the CDR3 is TGTGCCAGCTTCCCGTACACCGGGGAGCTGTTTTTT.

The chain combines TRBV5-1 with TRBJ2-3; 7 positions agree with TRBD1. The ends lost 5 bases at V and 0 bases at J; junction bases unmatched: 6. The length of the CDR3 is 15 residues. The germline gives CDR1 SGHRS, CDR2 YFSETQ. As DNA, the CDR3 is TGCGCCAGCAGGTTGACAGGGAAGAGCACAGATACGCAGTATTTT. It is translated as CASRLTGKSTDTQYF.

The J gene is TRBJ2-3, the V gene TRBV9, with TRBD2 identical over 12 bases. Germline V lookup: CDR1 SGDLS, CDR2 YYNGEE. V was pared by 0 bases and J by 6 bases, with 8 bases of the junction left unmatched. The CDR3 is made up of 17 amino acids. DNA for the CDR3: TGTGCCAGCAGCGTAGCCCCACTAGCGGGGGGCCTTGATACGCAGTATTTT. Translated, it gives CASSVAPLAGGLDTQYF.

V gene TRBV27 combines with J gene TRBJ1-3; D might be TRBD1 (5 bases). This CDR3 comprises 16 residues. Trimming took 2 bases from V and 0 from J, leaving 11 bases between them. Germline assignment: CDR1 MNHEY and CDR2 SMNVEV (reference sequence). The CDR3 DNA sequence: TGTGCCAGCAGTTTAGACAGCTCCTTCTCTGGAAACACCATATATTTT. It yields the protein CASSLDSSFSGNTIYF.

V is TRBV19 and J is TRBJ1-5, with a possible D match to TRBD1 (6 bases). The CDR3 runs 16 residues. Trimming cost V 3 bases and J 7 bases, with 19 bases left between them. Germline CDR1 reads LNHDA; CDR2 reads SQIVND (reference sequence). The CDR3 protein is CASSILPTAGVQPQHF. DNA for the CDR3: TGTGCCAGTAGTATTCTCCCCACGGCAGGGGTCCAGCCCCAGCATTTT. Full variable domain (outside the CDR3, taken from reference TRBV19 and TRBJ1-5): DGGITQSPKYLFRKEGQNVTLSCEQNLNHDAMYWYRQDPGQGLRLIYYSQIVNDFQKGDIAEGYSVSREKKESFPLTVTSAQKNPTAFYLCASSILPTAGVQPQHFGDGTRLSIL.

In its sample, this clone was seen once. This chain joins TRBV6-5 and TRBJ1-5; D uncertain. V lost 2 bases and J lost 2, with 10 bases in between. Germline V gene data show CDR1 as MNHEY and CDR2 as SVGAGI. There are 15 residues in the CDR3. The CDR3 DNA sequence: TGTGCCAGCAGTTACGGGAGACACCGCAATCAGCCCCAGCATTTT. Translation: CASSYGRHRNQPQHF.

The chain links TRBV15 to TRBJ2-7, with 13 bases matching TRBD2. CDR3 length: 20 residues. The germline V gene encodes CDR1 LNHNV and CDR2 YYDKDF (reference sequence). V gave up 0 bases and J gave up 0 bases; unmatched junction bases: 11. The CDR3 region has the DNA TGTGCCACCAGCAGAGATTTGGCACTAGCGGGAGGGGATCCCTCCTACGAGCAGTACTTC. As protein: CATSRDLALAGGDPSYEQYF.